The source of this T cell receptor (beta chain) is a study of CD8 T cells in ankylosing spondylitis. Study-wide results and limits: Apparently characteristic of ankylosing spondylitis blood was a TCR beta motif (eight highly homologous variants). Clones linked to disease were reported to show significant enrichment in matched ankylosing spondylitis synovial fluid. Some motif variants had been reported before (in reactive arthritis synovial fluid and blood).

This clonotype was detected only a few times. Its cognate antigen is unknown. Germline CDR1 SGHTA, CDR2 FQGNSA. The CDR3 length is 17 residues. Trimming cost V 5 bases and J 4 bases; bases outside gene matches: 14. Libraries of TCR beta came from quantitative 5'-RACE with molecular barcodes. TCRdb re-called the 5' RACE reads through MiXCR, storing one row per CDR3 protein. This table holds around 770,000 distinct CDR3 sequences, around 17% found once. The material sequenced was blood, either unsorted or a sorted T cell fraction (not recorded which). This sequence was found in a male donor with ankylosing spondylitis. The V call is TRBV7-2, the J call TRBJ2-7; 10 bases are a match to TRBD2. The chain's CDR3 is CASSDLKPSGSRYEQYF. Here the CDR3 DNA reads TGTGCCAGCAGCGACCTTAAGCCTAGCGGGAGTAGGTACGAGCAGTACTTC.